This T cell receptor (beta chain) originates from a study of blood T cell repertoires in COVID-19 (dated by TCRdb to the early 2020s). For the study in its entirety: Collaborator samples came from the United States, Italy and Spain and covered acute and convalescent phases of COVID-19. The material from the prospective study consisted of cDNA or gDNA derived from T cells, B-cell-depleted T cells, or PBMCs. Deeply sampled blood TCRbeta repertoires from subjects exposed to, actively infected with, or recovered from COVID-19 were included in the dataset. The repertoires were made available in a free public database intended to serve as a resource for research on the immune response to SARS-CoV-2. The samples were drawn from the first 160 participants of the ongoing ImmuneRACE study and from some 1,300 subjects provided by 6 global collaborators. The sample metadata nearly always contained a de-identified subject ID, COVID-19 status, age in years and sex. Where available, HLA class I and class II types were obtained from metadata supplied by the sample provider rather than from assay-based typing.

Whole blood was collected in K2EDTA tubes by collaborating institutions according to the institutions' own protocols. For TCRbeta analysis, collaborator samples were shipped as frozen whole blood, as isolated PBMCs, or as DNA extracted from either sample type. The research as a whole found: Clinical and demographic metadata were provided uncurated, with the amount varying by source and participant.

Relative to germline, V is 1 base shorter and J is 10 bases shorter, with 11 bases between their ends. The CDR3 spans 13 residues, from the cysteine through the phenylalanine. Just CDR3 DNA is preserved here, 39 bases in frame from base 1. With respect to this clone: What antigen it recognizes has not been identified. Base-call qualities are not available, and no considerably larger clone is one nucleotide away.

TCRbeta CDR3 regions were amplified from genomic DNA by means of the immunoSEQ Assay, a bias-controlled multiplex PCR. From the authors' description of their analysis: Nucleated cell counts per sample were estimated from amplification of reference gene primers within the assay. Sequence reads were collapsed and filtered to measure the absolute abundance of every unique TCRbeta CDR3 rearrangement. Productive Simpson clonality was computed per sample as the square root of Simpson's diversity index over productive rearrangements. This is the immuneACCESS table as TCRdb keeps it, with only in-frame sequences that have V and J called. A part of the clones is gone; compared with another copy, unresolved V genes explain less than half, and the rest is unexplained. V and J calls and clone size are copied from that table; D and trimming were computed from the DNA. This sample has about 97,000 clones in its table, and approximately 84% of those were observed once. Jointly, the top ten make up about 10% of the sample.

Sequences were obtained from peripheral blood. The rearrangement combines TRBV23-1 with TRBJ2-1, with TRBD2 tentatively as D gene (5 bases match). TRBV23-1 is placed among ORFs of uncertain function. This clonotype originated in a middle-aged man with active or convalescent COVID-19. The CDR3 region reads CASSQCGRPEQFF. The nucleotide sequence reads TGCGCCAGCAGTCAATGCGGGCGGCCCGAGCAGTTCTTC.